These 15 T cell receptor beta chains came from one sample sequenced in a study of technical replicates of blood from a few donors. The method was immunoSEQ multiplex PCR; TCRdb's version includes in-frame clones alone and lacks a portion of them. The data hold some 47,000 clones, with more than 85% observed a single time. Sequenced: PBMCs. The receptors were gathered from a human donor in good health. Some clones in this sample may be carry-over from other donors' samples.

The gene calls are TRBV29-1 and TRBJ2-1, with TRBD2 as a possible D gene (6 bases). CDR1 is SQVTM, CDR2 ANQGSEA, per germline. There are 14 residues in the CDR3. Trimming took 3 bases from V and 7 from J, leaving 16 bases between them. The CDR3 here is CSVDDGRILNEQFF. The CDR3 DNA reads TGCAGCGTTGATGACGGGAGAATTCTGAATGAGCAGTTCTTC.

This clone was counted a single time. The chain is built from TRBV10-3 and TRBJ2-3, with TRBD2 matching 11 bases. V dropped 6 bases and J dropped 5; count of bases not matched to a gene: 7. Germline-derived CDR1 and CDR2 are ENHRY and SYGVKD. This CDR3 is 15 amino acids long. The CDR3 reads CAISLSGGAVDTQYF. The CDR3 coding sequence is TGTGCCATCAGCCTTAGCGGGGGGGCTGTAGATACGCAGTATTTT.

Here the CDR3 DNA reads TGTGCCAGCAGTGAAGTCGGGGGGGCACCCGGGGAGCTGTTTTTT. Its protein product is CASSEVGGAPGELFF. The chain links TRBV2 to TRBJ2-2; 8 bases map to TRBD2. Germline V gene lookup returns CDR1 SNHLY and CDR2 FYNNEI. The CDR3 covers 15 residues. Trimming at V came to 1 base and at J to 6 bases, leaving 4 bases not matched to a gene.

CDR3: CASSADRGMNTEAFF. DNA for the CDR3: TGTGCCAGCAGTGCGGACAGGGGAATGAACACTGAAGCTTTCTTT. The chain joins TRBV25-1 to TRBJ1-1; TRBD1 matches at 9 bases. The length of the CDR3 is 15 residues. Germline V gene sequence: CDR1 MGHDK, CDR2 SYGVNS. The J segment lost 0 bases and the V segment lost 4 bases, leaving 3 bases of the junction unmatched.

This clone was seen just once. The chain links TRBV14 to TRBJ1-1; D ambiguous. Trimming stripped 4 bases from V and 0 bases from J, with 9 bases between. The CDR3 runs to 14 residues. Germline CDR1 reads SGHDN; CDR2 reads FVKESK. CDR3 region: CASSRDLLNTEAFF. In DNA form, the CDR3 reads TGTGCCAGCAGCCGAGATTTATTGAACACTGAAGCTTTCTTT.

This chain joins TRBV4-2 and TRBJ2-6; D is perhaps TRBD2 (6 bases). Germline V gene data show CDR1 as LGHNA and CDR2 as YNFKEQ. Deletions cut 0 bases from V and 2 bases from J, with 8 bases between. This CDR3 is 16 amino acids long. CDR3 sequence reads: CASSQEAGTGANVLTF. The CDR3 DNA reads as TGTGCCAGCAGCCAAGAAGCGGGTACTGGGGCCAACGTCCTGACTTTC.

CDR3 in amino acids: CASSGRTSAPPHTQYF. The CDR3 DNA sequence: TGTGCCAGCAGTGGGAGGACTAGCGCGCCCCCTCATACGCAGTATTTT. V is TRBV2 and J is TRBJ2-3, with 9 nucleotides matching TRBD2. The CDR3 is 16 residues long. Germline V CDR1 and CDR2: SNHLY, FYNNEI. After removal of 4 bases from V and 7 bases from J, the junction contained 12 bases not matched to a gene.

This chain uses TRBV30 with TRBJ1-2; D uncertain. The length of the CDR3 is 11 residues. Deletions cut 3 bases from V and 8 bases from J, with 10 bases between. The germline V gene encodes CDR1 GTSNPN and CDR2 SVGIG (reference sequence). The CDR3 here is CAWSPGIGYTF. CDR3 coding DNA: TGTGCCTGGAGCCCGGGTATCGGCTACACCTTC.

The chain recombines TRBV14 with TRBJ2-5; D might be TRBD1 (6 bases). There are 13 residues in the CDR3. Deletions cut 0 bases from V and 7 bases from J, with 9 bases between. Germline V gene lookup returns CDR1 SGHDN and CDR2 FVKESK. The CDR3 DNA is TGTGCCAGCAGCCAAGAGACCAGGGGGACCCAGTACTTC. Its protein product is CASSQETRGTQYF.

The chain couples TRBV9 to TRBJ1-6; TRBD1 aligns across 9 bases. CDR1 and CDR2 from the germline V gene are SGDLS and YYNGEE. The CDR3 totals 15 residues. Trimming cost V 4 bases and J 6 bases; bases outside gene matches: 5. The CDR3: CASSPGQGINSPLHF. The CDR3, as DNA: TGTGCCAGCAGCCCAGGACAGGGGATTAATTCACCCCTCCACTTT.

The chain carries TRBV2 and TRBJ2-1; D may be TRBD2 (6 bases). The CDR3 has 11 residues. V shed 6 bases and J shed 10 bases, with 10 bases lying between them. Germline V gene data show CDR1 as SNHLY and CDR2 as FYNNEI. The DNA of the CDR3 is TGTGCCAGCAGGAGTGGGGGGGAGCAGTTCTTC. Translating it yields CASRSGGEQFF.

This chain connects TRBV4-2 to TRBJ2-5; 12 nucleotides agree with TRBD2. Germline V gene sequence: CDR1 LGHNA, CDR2 YNFKEQ. The V segment lost 0 bases and the J segment 2 bases; nucleotides outside the gene matches: 7. The CDR3 loop spans 18 amino acids. The CDR3: CASSQDLLAGGIQETQYF. Here the CDR3 DNA reads TGTGCCAGCAGCCAAGATCTACTAGCGGGGGGCATACAAGAGACCCAGTACTTC.

The chain joins TRBV6-6 to TRBJ2-1, with a possible D match to TRBD1 (6 bases). The germline gives CDR1 MNHNY, CDR2 SVGAGI (reference sequence). Trimming took off 5 bases at V and 6 bases at J, with 17 bases between the two ends. The CDR3 sequence is 15 residues long. The CDR3 here is CASSRDRSPSNEQFF. CDR3 coding DNA: TGTGCCAGCAGTAGAGACAGGAGCCCAAGCAATGAGCAGTTCTTC.

The chain combines TRBV30 with TRBJ1-1; D is undetermined. Trimming pared 0 bases from V and 7 bases from J, leaving 12 bases between. This CDR3 has 13 amino acids. CDR1 GTSNPN and CDR2 SVGIG come from the germline V gene (reference sequence). This chain's CDR3 is CAWSVQYESEAFF. The CDR3 DNA is TGTGCCTGGAGTGTACAGTACGAGAGTGAAGCTTTCTTT.

The V gene is TRBV6-5, the J gene TRBJ1-2; TRBD1 agrees at 8 bases. The germline CDR1 and CDR2 sequences are MNHEY and SVGAGI. The CDR3 length is 16 residues. V lost 2 bases, J lost 2 bases, and 7 bases stayed unmatched. The CDR3 spells CASSYTDRDKNYGYTF. In DNA form, the CDR3 reads TGTGCCAGCAGTTACACGGACAGGGACAAAAACTATGGCTACACCTTC.